The 19 T cell receptor beta chains in this list originate from one sample, sequenced in a study of blood T cell repertoires in COVID-19. Method: immunoSEQ multiplex PCR; TCRdb's copy keeps in-frame clones and lacks some. Altogether about 150,000 clones are present, approximately 80% being singletons, with the ten largest covering around an eighth. The material sequenced was peripheral blood. Every receptor here comes from a woman aged 55-75 years with COVID-19, enrolled during active disease.

The V and J genes are TRBV2 and TRBJ2-7, with D uncertain. V was clipped by 5 bases and J by 2 bases, with 13 bases between them. In germline, CDR1 is SNHLY, CDR2 FYNNEI. The CDR3 is 14 residues long. CDR3 residues: CASSLPVSTYEQYF. In nucleotides, the CDR3 is TGTGCCAGCAGTCTTCCGGTCTCAACCTACGAGCAGTACTTC.

V and J are TRBV30 and TRBJ1-5; no definite D call. CDR1 is GTSNPN and CDR2 is SVGIG in the germline V gene (reference sequence). Trimming pared 2 bases from V and 0 bases from J, leaving 11 bases between. The length of the CDR3 is 15 residues. CDR3 region: CAWSLGLLSNQPQHF. The CDR3 nucleotides are TGTGCCTGGAGTCTCGGACTCCTTAGCAATCAGCCCCAGCATTTT. The whole variable domain, filled in from reference TRBV30 and TRBJ1-5, reads SQTIHQWPATLVQPVGSPLSLECTVEGTSNPNLYWYRQAAGRGLQLLFYSVGIGQISSEVPQNLSASRPQDRQFILSSKKLLLSDSGFYLCAWSLGLLSNQPQHFGDGTRLSIL.

CDR3 sequence reads: CASSQTGSNQPQHF. The CDR3 region has the DNA TGTGCCAGCAGCCAGACCGGGAGCAATCAGCCCCAGCATTTT. The rearrangement links TRBV3-1 (or the pseudogene TRBV3-2) to TRBJ1-5, with D uncertain. Germline V gives CDR1 LGHDT, CDR2 YNNKEL (reference sequence). This CDR3 spans 14 amino acids. The V gene lost 3 bases and the J gene lost 1 base, with 7 bases spanning the gap.

This chain uses TRBV11-2 with TRBJ2-7; 15 nucleotides match TRBD2. J gave up 4 bases and V 5 bases, and 12 bases lay outside the gene matches. CDR3 length: 18 residues. Germline CDR1 SGHAT, CDR2 FQNNGV. CDR3 residues: CASSRGTSGRRVGYEQYF. For the CDR3, the DNA is TGTGCCAGCAGCCGAGGGACTAGCGGGAGGCGGGTCGGTTACGAGCAGTACTTC.

The rearrangement joins TRBV6-5 to TRBJ2-3; 8 bases fit TRBD2. The trim removed 6 bases at V and 3 bases at J, leaving 5 bases unmatched. The CDR3 sequence is 14 residues long. Germline lookup yields CDR1 MNHEY and CDR2 SVGAGI. The CDR3 DNA follows: TGTGCCAGCAGCCCAAGCGGGAGAACAGATACGCAGTATTTT. It encodes CASSPSGRTDTQYF.

CDR3 DNA sequence: TGTGCCAGCAGTGACCCTTGGACAGGGGAATCTAACTATGGCTACACCTTC. This gives the protein CASSDPWTGESNYGYTF. The chain has TRBV6-1 and TRBJ1-2, with 9 positions matching TRBD1. Germline V lookup: CDR1 MNHNS, CDR2 SASEGT. V trimming: 3 bases; J trimming: 0 bases; junction bases outside the gene matches: 8. The CDR3 is 17 amino acids.

The V gene is TRBV18, the J gene TRBJ2-3, with 8 nucleotides matching TRBD2. Unmatched junction bases numbered 13, after V lost 6 bases and J lost 5 bases. The CDR3 sequence is 16 residues long. Germline values: CDR1 KGHSH, CDR2 LQKENI. In nucleotides, the CDR3 is TGTGCCAGCTCCTTCCTGGCGGGGGGCAATAAAGATACGCAGTATTTT. Its translation: CASSFLAGGNKDTQYF.

The V call is TRBV23-1, the J call TRBJ1-1; 7 positions agree with TRBD1. TRBV23-1 is an ORF; its function is uncertain. The CDR3 loop spans 14 amino acids. V gave up 3 bases and J gave up 4 bases; unmatched junction bases: 5. In DNA, the CDR3 is TGCGCCAGCAGTCACCCCGACAGGGCCACTGAAGCTTTCTTT. Protein sequence: CASSHPDRATEAFF.

The chain has TRBV18 and TRBJ1-1; D call uncertain. Trimming took off 3 bases at V and 6 bases at J, with 14 bases between the two ends. CDR3 size: 14 residues. Germline-derived CDR1 and CDR2 are KGHSH and LQKENI. CDR3 sequence (DNA): TGTGCCAGCTCACCGGTGCGGGGTGCGTCTGAAGCTTTCTTT. This encodes CASSPVRGASEAFF. The full variable domain, in which reference TRBV18 and TRBJ1-1 provide the parts outside the CDR3, is NAGVMQNPRHLVRRRGQEARLRCSPMKGHSHVYWYRQLPEEGLKFMVYLQKENIIDESGMPKERFSAEFPKEGPSILRIQQVVRGDSAAYFCASSPVRGASEAFFGQGTRLTVV.

This sequence joins TRBV6-5 and TRBJ2-2; D is perhaps TRBD2 (5 bases). The germline V gene encodes CDR1 MNHEY and CDR2 SVGAGI. CDR3 length: 13 residues. Trimming stripped 6 bases from V and 4 bases from J, with 9 bases between. CDR3 sequence (DNA): TGTGCCAGCAGGCGAGAGGGCACCGGGGAGCTGTTTTTT. It codes for CASRREGTGELFF.

The V call is TRBV7-2, the J call TRBJ1-1, with D unclear. There are 13 residues in the CDR3. V gave up 3 bases and J gave up 6 bases, with 11 bases separating them. The germline CDR1 and CDR2 sequences are SGHTA and FQGNSA. CDR3 amino acids: CASSFQRQAEAFF. In DNA, the CDR3 is TGTGCCAGCAGCTTTCAAAGGCAGGCTGAAGCTTTCTTT.

The V call is TRBV5-6, the J call TRBJ2-1, with D perhaps TRBD1 (5 bases). Germline V gene sequence: CDR1 SGHDT, CDR2 YYEEEE. The CDR3 sequence is 15 residues long. V lost 0 bases to trimming and J lost 2 bases, with 9 bases between them. The CDR3 nucleotides read TGTGCCAGCAGCTTGGGGCAGGGTACCTACAATGAGCAGTTCTTC. Encoded protein: CASSLGQGTYNEQFF.

This chain joins TRBV7-6 and TRBJ2-3; 10 bases map to TRBD1. The CDR3 runs 16 residues. Looked up from germline, CDR1 is SGHVS and CDR2 is FNYEAQ. V lost 2 bases to trimming and J lost 4 bases; unmatched junction nucleotides: 6. The CDR3 here is CASSLIRDRGADTQYF. The CDR3 region has the DNA TGTGCCAGCAGCTTAATCCGGGACAGGGGTGCAGATACGCAGTATTTT.

The J gene is TRBJ1-5, the V gene TRBV6-6; tentative D call: TRBD1 (6 bases). Germline V gives CDR1 MNHNY, CDR2 SVGAGI (reference sequence). Between the trimmed V and J ends, which lost 8 bases and 4 bases, there was a span of 21 bases. CDR3 length: 16 residues. In DNA form, the CDR3 reads TGTGCCAGCTGGGGGGGGCAAGTCAGCATGAATCAGCCCCAGCATTTT. It translates to CASWGGQVSMNQPQHF.

The J gene is TRBJ2-5, the V gene TRBV29-1, with TRBD1 matching over 8 bases. Trimming took 6 bases from V and 1 from J; bases not matched to a gene: 4. Germline V gene sequence: CDR1 SQVTM, CDR2 ANQGSEA. The CDR3 has 13 residues. The CDR3 DNA reads as TGCAGCGTAGCACAGGGGGTCCAAGAGACCCAGTACTTC. This gives the protein CSVAQGVQETQYF. The whole variable domain, filled in from reference TRBV29-1 and TRBJ2-5, reads SAVISQKPSRDICQRGTSLTIQCQVDSQVTMMFWYRQQPGQSLTLIATANQGSEATYESGFVIDKFPISRPNLTFSTLTVSNMSPEDSSIYLCSVAQGVQETQYFGPGTRLLVL.

This chain connects TRBV7-8 to TRBJ1-1; D call uncertain. Trimming removed 5 bases from V and 3 bases from J, with 10 bases in between. CDR3 length equals 13 residues. Germline V gene data show CDR1 as SGHVS and CDR2 as FQNEAQ. The CDR3: CASSQDWDTEAFF. In DNA, the CDR3 is TGTGCCAGCAGCCAGGACTGGGACACTGAAGCTTTCTTT.

The CDR3 region has the DNA TGTGCCAGCAGTGAAGCCTGGACAGGGCGGCAGCCCCAGCATTTT. Its translation is CASSEAWTGRQPQHF. The chain employs TRBV6-1 and TRBJ1-5; TRBD1 matches at 8 bases. The junction had 5 bases not matched to a gene; V was cut back by 0 bases and J by 7 bases. CDR1 is MNHNS and CDR2 is SASEGT in the germline V gene. The CDR3 extends over 15 amino acids.

This chain uses TRBV19 with TRBJ1-2; 9 bases fit TRBD1. The germline V gene encodes CDR1 LNHDA and CDR2 SQIVND (reference sequence). V lost 4 bases to trimming and J lost 7 bases; unmatched junction nucleotides: 10. CDR3 length: 15 residues. The CDR3 sequence is CASSRARQGEGGYTF. The CDR3 nucleotides are TGTGCCAGTAGTAGGGCCCGACAGGGGGAAGGTGGCTACACCTTC.

The V gene is TRBV9, the J gene TRBJ1-4; 8 nucleotides line up with TRBD1. Germline-derived CDR1 and CDR2 are SGDLS and YYNGEE. The CDR3 totals 15 residues. J was trimmed by 8 bases and V by 3 bases; bases with no gene match: 9. The CDR3 bases are TGTGCCAGCAGCGGCCAGGGGGCGGGTAGGGAAAAACTGTTTTTT. As protein: CASSGQGAGREKLFF.